This T cell receptor beta chain was sequenced for a study of PD-L1 blockade in urothelial cancer. Study summary: Per blood sample, T cells had a median of around 150,000. The study's findings and limits: Clonality of blood TCR below the median before treatment predicted better survival. At 3 weeks on treatment, tumor-associated clones expanded more with durable benefit.

Of note for this clone: As yet, its antigen is unknown.

Time point given: pretreatment peripheral blood. Spike-ins of synthetic TCR analog templates went into each PCR. Measured with immunoSEQ multiplex PCR; TCRdb has only the in-frame clones, and not every one. The repertoire has under 100,000 clones, 90% of them found once; the top ten carry around 1.5%. Per the germline V gene, CDR1 is MNHEY and CDR2 is SMNVEV (reference sequence). This CDR3 spans 13 amino acids. Trimming cost V 0 bases and J 4 bases, with 6 bases left between them. Sequenced material: PBMCs, taken around atezolizumab (anti-PD-L1) treatment. The TCR comes from a man in his 60s with urothelial cancer. V is TRBV27 and J is TRBJ1-2; unclear D gene. CDR3 amino acids: CASSLSPLYGYTF. For the CDR3, the DNA is TGTGCCAGCAGTTTATCTCCCCTCTATGGCTACACCTTC.